The 26 T cell receptor beta chains listed next were all sequenced from one sample in a study of cytomegalovirus exposure and HLA in healthy donors. PCR amplification relied on 60 Vbeta primers (plus 13 Jbeta primers). The repertoire was sequenced with immunoSEQ multiplex PCR; TCRdb's copy has only in-frame clones and lacks some. The data show approximately 110,000 clones, 70% to 85% seen once. The specimen sequenced was PBMCs. The receptors derive from a woman between 18 and 29 years old in good health and CMV-seronegative.

The J gene is TRBJ1-2, the V gene TRBV11-2; TRBD1 matches 9 bases. With 4 bases clipped from V and 4 bases from J, the junction kept 13 bases outside the gene matches. The V gene's germline CDR1 is SGHAT and CDR2 FQNNGV. The CDR3 contains 17 residues. CDR3 nucleotide sequence: TGTGCCAGCAGCTCGACTCCGGGACAGGGTTTAGTCTATGGCTACACCTTC. Amino acid sequence: CASSSTPGQGLVYGYTF.

The V call is TRBV5-6, the J call TRBJ1-2; 9 nucleotides line up with TRBD1. The junction had 4 bases not matched to a gene; V was cut back by 3 bases and J by 4 bases. CDR3 length: 14 amino acids. Germline CDR1 is SGHDT and CDR2 is YYEEEE. The CDR3 bases are TGTGCCAGCAGCTACCGGGACAGGGTCTATGGCTACACCTTC. Its translation: CASSYRDRVYGYTF.

The rearrangement joins TRBV28 to TRBJ1-4; D not resolved. Per germline, CDR1 MDHEN and CDR2 SYDVKM. The CDR3 covers 13 residues. Trimming took off 3 bases at V and 4 bases at J, with 6 bases between the two ends. DNA of the CDR3: TGTGCCAGCAGTTTCCCTATTAATGAAAAACTGTTTTTT. Protein product: CASSFPINEKLFF.

This chain uses TRBV5-4 with TRBJ1-4; TRBD1 matches at 8 bases. V lost 4 bases, J lost 1 base, and 9 bases stayed unmatched. The CDR3 loop spans 17 amino acids. Germline V gene data show CDR1 as SGHNT and CDR2 as YYREEE (reference sequence). Written as DNA, the CDR3 is TGTGCCAGCAGCCCCCAGGGGGCTCGGGGAACTAATGAAAAACTGTTTTTT. Its translation: CASSPQGARGTNEKLFF.

This clone appeared once. The genes are TRBV28 and TRBJ2-7, with 9 bases fitting TRBD1. The germline gives CDR1 MDHEN, CDR2 SYDVKM. There are 13 residues in the CDR3. V gave up 8 bases and J gave up 2 bases; unmatched junction bases: 4. CDR3 loop: CASEQGATYEQYF. CDR3 nucleotides: TGTGCCAGCGAACAGGGGGCAACCTACGAGCAGTACTTC.

The chain carries TRBV28 and TRBJ1-1; TRBD1 matches 8 bases. In germline, CDR1 is MDHEN, CDR2 SYDVKM. The CDR3 length is 16 residues. V was clipped by 6 bases and J by 2 bases; unmatched bases: 11. CDR3 nucleotide sequence: TGTGCCAGCAGCCAAATCAAACAGGGGGGAAACACTGAAGCTTTCTTT. Its protein is CASSQIKQGGNTEAFF.

This clone has just one count. The chain combines TRBV13 with TRBJ2-7; perhaps TRBD2 as D (6 bases). CDR3 size: 12 residues. CDR1 is PRHDT and CDR2 is FYEKMQ in the germline V gene (reference sequence). Trimming took off 3 bases at V and 5 bases at J, with 8 bases between the two ends. The CDR3 is CASSFWGDEQYF. The CDR3, as DNA: TGTGCCAGCAGCTTTTGGGGGGACGAGCAGTACTTC.

The genes are TRBV18 and TRBJ2-1; 10 nucleotides line up with TRBD2. Unmatched junction bases numbered 8, after V lost 3 bases and J lost 6 bases. CDR1 is KGHSH, CDR2 LQKENI, per germline. The CDR3 runs 16 residues. The CDR3 DNA follows: TGTGCCAGCTCACCCGGGACTAGCGCGCAAGGCAATGAGCAGTTCTTC. Encoded protein: CASSPGTSAQGNEQFF.

V and J are TRBV7-2 and TRBJ2-3; tentative D call: TRBD2 (6 bases). The V end was cut by 4 bases, the J end by 1 base, with 15 bases between. CDR3 size: 16 residues. Germline V lookup: CDR1 SGHTA, CDR2 FQGNSA. The DNA for the CDR3 is TGTGCCAGCAGCTACCCCGGGGGTCAGGGCACAGATACGCAGTATTTT. Its protein is CASSYPGGQGTDTQYF.

The genes are TRBV7-9 and TRBJ1-1; TRBD1 is a possible D gene (5 bases). V lost 2 bases and J lost 4, with 11 bases in between. Germline loops: CDR1 SEHNR, CDR2 FQNEAQ (reference sequence). The CDR3 extends over 14 amino acids. The CDR3 is CASSLRGGSTEAFF. As DNA, the CDR3 is TGTGCCAGCAGCTTACGGGGGGGGAGCACTGAAGCTTTCTTT. The full variable domain, rest sourced from reference TRBV7-9 and TRBJ1-1, is DTGVSQNPRHKITKRGQNVTFRCDPISEHNRLYWYRQTLGQGPEFLTYFQNEAQLEKSRLLSDRFSAERPKGSFSTLEIQRTEQGDSAMYLCASSLRGGSTEAFFGQGTRLTVV.

The chain combines TRBV7-2 with TRBJ2-1; perhaps TRBD2 as D (6 bases). The CDR3 runs to 14 residues. Germline V CDR1 and CDR2: SGHTA, FQGNSA. V lost 5 bases and J 10 bases, leaving 18 bases between the germline ends. In nucleotides, the CDR3 is TGTGCCAGCAGCCGCCGGTTCCAGGCGGGGGAGCAGTTCTTC. Its protein product is CASSRRFQAGEQFF.

CDR3 sequence reads: CASEQGAGQPQHF. DNA for the CDR3: TGTGCCAGTGAACAGGGGGCCGGTCAGCCCCAGCATTTT. The chain links TRBV2 to TRBJ1-5; 9 bases are shared with TRBD1. Germline CDR1 SNHLY, CDR2 FYNNEI. CDR3 length: 13 amino acids. Trimming at V came to 9 bases and at J to 6 bases, leaving 6 bases not matched to a gene.

The gene calls are TRBV29-1 and TRBJ1-2; weak D call: TRBD1 (6 bases). V lost 0 bases to trimming and J lost 1 base, with 12 bases between them. The CDR3 length is 15 residues. Germline values: CDR1 SQVTM, CDR2 ANQGSEA. The CDR3: CSVEDSGHFNYGYTF. As DNA, the CDR3 is TGCAGCGTTGAAGATTCGGGACACTTTAACTATGGCTACACCTTC.

The J gene is TRBJ1-1, the V gene TRBV5-1, with D tentatively TRBD1 (5 bases). Germline CDR1 SGHRS, CDR2 YFSETQ. The CDR3 has 15 residues. Trimming left V 0 bases short and J 0 bases short, with 9 bases between. Here the CDR3 DNA reads TGCGCCAGCAGCTTGGGACTAGGGGTGAACACTGAAGCTTTCTTT. Its protein product is CASSLGLGVNTEAFF.

This chain links TRBV28 with TRBJ1-6, with 7 positions matching TRBD1. In germline, CDR1 is MDHEN, CDR2 SYDVKM. V lost 6 bases and J lost 7; bases outside the gene matches: 9. The CDR3 is 15 residues long. CDR3 in DNA: TGTGCCAGCAGCCCCACAGGGGCGGGCAATTCACCCCTCCACTTT. Encoded protein: CASSPTGAGNSPLHF.

This sequence joins TRBV28 and TRBJ2-1, with 8 bases that match TRBD2. Germline V gene sequence: CDR1 MDHEN, CDR2 SYDVKM. The CDR3 sequence is 15 residues long. V dropped 3 bases and J dropped 1; count of bases not matched to a gene: 2. The DNA for the CDR3 is TGTGCCAGCAGTTTGAGCGGGAGTTCCTACAATGAGCAGTTCTTC. Translating gives CASSLSGSSYNEQFF.

The genes are TRBV9 and TRBJ2-3, with D hard to call. Germline V gives CDR1 SGDLS, CDR2 YYNGEE. The CDR3 length is 15 residues. V was trimmed by 3 bases and J by 0 bases, leaving 11 bases between them. This chain's CDR3 is CASSGRSASTDTQYF. CDR3 bases: TGTGCCAGCAGCGGACGGAGTGCTAGCACAGATACGCAGTATTTT. Filled out from reference TRBV9 and TRBJ2-3, the complete variable domain reads DSGVTQTPKHLITATGQRVTLRCSPRSGDLSVYWYQQSLDQGLQFLIQYYNGEERAKGNILERFSAQQFPDLHSELNLSSLELGDSALYFCASSGRSASTDTQYFGPGTRLTVL.

This chain connects TRBV19 to TRBJ1-2; 7 bases fit TRBD1. V was pared by 5 bases and J by 3 bases, with 9 bases of the junction left unmatched. The germline gives CDR1 LNHDA, CDR2 SQIVND (reference sequence). The CDR3 is 15 amino acids. CDR3 sequence: CASSLRGQTYYGYTF. CDR3 DNA: TGTGCCAGTAGTCTAAGGGGACAGACATACTATGGCTACACCTTC.

The table lists this clone with a few counts. The chain couples TRBV27 to TRBJ1-3; unclear D gene. V was shortened by 5 bases and J by 0 bases, with 5 bases between the two germline ends. In germline, CDR1 is MNHEY, CDR2 SMNVEV (reference sequence). The CDR3 is 13 amino acids. The CDR3 coding sequence is TGTGCCAGCAGTCCCTACTCTGGAAACACCATATATTTT. It specifies CASSPYSGNTIYF.

The chain couples TRBV11-2 to TRBJ2-5, with 9 bases aligning to TRBD1. CDR1 SGHAT and CDR2 FQNNGV come from the germline V gene. CDR3 size: 16 residues. Trimming took 5 bases from V and 4 from J; bases not matched to a gene: 11. CDR3 loop: CASSRPDRGGVETQYF. CDR3 sequence (DNA): TGTGCCAGCAGCCGCCCGGACAGGGGCGGAGTAGAGACCCAGTACTTC.

V gene TRBV30 combines with J gene TRBJ1-5, with 7 bases that match TRBD1. This CDR3 is built from 14 residues. The junction had 5 bases not matched to a gene; V was cut back by 2 bases and J by 4 bases. Per the germline V gene, CDR1 is GTSNPN and CDR2 is SVGIG (reference sequence). This CDR3 reads CAWSRGRANQPQHF. CDR3 sequence (DNA): TGTGCCTGGAGTAGGGGGCGGGCGAATCAGCCCCAGCATTTT. Full variable domain (outside the CDR3, taken from reference TRBV30 and TRBJ1-5): SQTIHQWPATLVQPVGSPLSLECTVEGTSNPNLYWYRQAAGRGLQLLFYSVGIGQISSEVPQNLSASRPQDRQFILSSKKLLLSDSGFYLCAWSRGRANQPQHFGDGTRLSIL.

This clone has more than one count but fewer than ten. The chain carries TRBV4-1 and TRBJ2-1; D unresolved. Germline lookup yields CDR1 MGHRA and CDR2 YSYEKL. V gave up 4 bases and J gave up 5 bases, with 27 bases separating them. The CDR3 has 19 amino acids. The CDR3 DNA reads as TGCGCCAGCAGCCTCATGCCAAGTATAGCACCTCCTCGGGACAATGAGCAGTTCTTC. As protein: CASSLMPSIAPPRDNEQFF.

This chain uses TRBV25-1 with TRBJ1-2; D is possibly TRBD1 (5 bases). CDR3 size: 13 residues. Germline loops: CDR1 MGHDK, CDR2 SYGVNS. V lost 4 bases and J 2 bases, leaving 8 bases between the germline ends. CDR3 bases: TGTGCCAGCAGTGTTGGGGGGAACTATGGCTACACCTTC. It translates to CASSVGGNYGYTF.

The V call is TRBV5-5, the J call TRBJ2-7; 7 positions match TRBD1. CDR1 is SGHKS and CDR2 is YYEKEE in the germline V gene (reference sequence). This CDR3 comprises 14 residues. V trimming: 1 base; J trimming: 7 bases; junction bases outside the gene matches: 8. The chain's CDR3 is CASSLTGDVGEQYV. For the CDR3, the DNA is TGTGCCAGCAGCTTGACAGGGGATGTAGGGGAGCAGTACGTC.

The rearrangement links TRBV7-9 to TRBJ2-1, with unresolved D. The germline gives CDR1 SEHNR, CDR2 FQNEAQ (reference sequence). Trimming took off 4 bases at V and 0 bases at J, with 10 bases between the two ends. This CDR3 spans 15 amino acids. Here the CDR3 reads CASSSSNRSYNEQFF. The CDR3 DNA is TGTGCCAGCAGCTCCAGTAACCGCTCCTACAATGAGCAGTTCTTC.

The gene calls are TRBV15 and TRBJ2-5; 7 bases are a match to TRBD1. V gave up 3 bases and J gave up 5 bases; unmatched junction bases: 9. Per the germline V gene, CDR1 is LNHNV and CDR2 is YYDKDF (reference sequence). The CDR3 consists of 15 residues. The CDR3 DNA reads TGTGCCACCAGCAGCCCACAGGGGAACGGTGAGACCCAGTACTTC. Encoded protein: CATSSPQGNGETQYF.